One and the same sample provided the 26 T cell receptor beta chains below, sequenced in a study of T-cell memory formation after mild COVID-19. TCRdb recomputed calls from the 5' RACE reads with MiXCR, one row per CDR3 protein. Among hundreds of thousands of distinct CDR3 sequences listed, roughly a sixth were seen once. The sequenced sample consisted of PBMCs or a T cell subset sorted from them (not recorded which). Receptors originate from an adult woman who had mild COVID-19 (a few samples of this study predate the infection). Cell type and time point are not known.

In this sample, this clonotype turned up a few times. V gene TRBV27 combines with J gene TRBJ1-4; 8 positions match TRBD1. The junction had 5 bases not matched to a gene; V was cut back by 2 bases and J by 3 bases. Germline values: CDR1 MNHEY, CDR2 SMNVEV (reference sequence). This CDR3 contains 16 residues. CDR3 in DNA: TGTGCCAGCAGTTTAACCTACAGGGGGGCTAATGAAAAACTGTTTTTT. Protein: CASSLTYRGANEKLFF.

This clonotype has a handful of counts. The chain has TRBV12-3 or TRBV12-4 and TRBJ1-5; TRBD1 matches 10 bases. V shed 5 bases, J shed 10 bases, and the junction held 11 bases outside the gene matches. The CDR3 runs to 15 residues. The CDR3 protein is CASSGPGTGVLPQHF. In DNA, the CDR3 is TGTGCCAGCAGTGGTCCCGGGACAGGGGTCTTACCCCAGCATTTT.

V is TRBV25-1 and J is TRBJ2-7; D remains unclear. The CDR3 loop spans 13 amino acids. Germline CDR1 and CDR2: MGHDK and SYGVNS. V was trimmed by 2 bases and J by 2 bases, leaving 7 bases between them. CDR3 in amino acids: CASSEQDPYEQYF. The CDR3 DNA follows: TGTGCCAGCAGTGAACAGGACCCCTACGAGCAGTACTTC.

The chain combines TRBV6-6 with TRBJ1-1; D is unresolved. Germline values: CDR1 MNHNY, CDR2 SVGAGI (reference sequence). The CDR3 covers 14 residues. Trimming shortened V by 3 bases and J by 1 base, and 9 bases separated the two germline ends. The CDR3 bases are TGTGCCAGCAGTTATCTGTTCGAGAACACTGAAGCTTTCTTT. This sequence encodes CASSYLFENTEAFF.

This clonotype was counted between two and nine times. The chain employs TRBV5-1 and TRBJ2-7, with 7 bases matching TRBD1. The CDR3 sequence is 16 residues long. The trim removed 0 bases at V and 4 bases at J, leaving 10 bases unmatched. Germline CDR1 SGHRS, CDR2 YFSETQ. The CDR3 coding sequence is TGCGCCAGCAGCTTGGGACAGACAGGGTTCGCGTACGAGCAGTACTTC. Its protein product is CASSLGQTGFAYEQYF.

The CDR3 loop is CANNRTSLLPDTQYF. CDR3 DNA sequence: TGCGCCAATAACCGGACTAGCCTCCTCCCAGATACGCAGTATTTT. The chain couples TRBV5-1 to TRBJ2-3; TRBD2 matches at 8 bases. The CDR3 is 15 residues long. With 9 bases clipped from V and 4 bases from J, the junction kept 13 bases outside the gene matches. Germline lookup yields CDR1 SGHRS and CDR2 YFSETQ.

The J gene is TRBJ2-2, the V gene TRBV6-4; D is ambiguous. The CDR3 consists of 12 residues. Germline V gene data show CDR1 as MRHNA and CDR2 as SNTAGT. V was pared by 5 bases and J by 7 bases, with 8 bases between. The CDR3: CASSSIGGELFF. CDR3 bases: TGTGCCAGCAGTAGTATTGGCGGGGAGCTGTTTTTT.

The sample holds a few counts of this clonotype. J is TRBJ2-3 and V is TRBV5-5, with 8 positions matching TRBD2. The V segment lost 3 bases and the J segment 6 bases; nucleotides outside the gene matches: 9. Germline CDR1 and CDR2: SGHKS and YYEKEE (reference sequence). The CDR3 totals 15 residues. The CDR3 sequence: CASSYSAGASDTQYF. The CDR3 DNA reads TGTGCCAGCAGCTACTCAGCGGGGGCTTCCGATACGCAGTATTTT.

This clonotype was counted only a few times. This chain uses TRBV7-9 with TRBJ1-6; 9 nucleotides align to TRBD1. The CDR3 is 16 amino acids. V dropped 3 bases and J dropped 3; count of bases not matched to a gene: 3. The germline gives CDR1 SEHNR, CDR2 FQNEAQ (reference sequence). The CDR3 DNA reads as TGTGCCAGCAGCTTGGACAGGGGAAGCTATAATTCACCCCTCCACTTT. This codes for CASSLDRGSYNSPLHF.

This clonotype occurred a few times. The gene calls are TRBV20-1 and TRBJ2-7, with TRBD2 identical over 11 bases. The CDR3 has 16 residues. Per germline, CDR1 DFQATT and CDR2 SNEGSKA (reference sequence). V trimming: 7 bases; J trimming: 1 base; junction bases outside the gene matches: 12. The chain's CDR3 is CSVMQVAGGRSYEQYF. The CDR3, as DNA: TGCAGTGTGATGCAAGTAGCGGGAGGGCGGTCCTACGAGCAGTACTTC.

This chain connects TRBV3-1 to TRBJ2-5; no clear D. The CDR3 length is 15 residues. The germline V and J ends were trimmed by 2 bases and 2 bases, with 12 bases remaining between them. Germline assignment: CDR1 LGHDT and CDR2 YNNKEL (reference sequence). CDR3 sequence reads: CASSQLSGSQETQYF. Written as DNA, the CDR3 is TGTGCCAGCAGCCAATTGTCAGGATCGCAAGAGACCCAGTACTTC.

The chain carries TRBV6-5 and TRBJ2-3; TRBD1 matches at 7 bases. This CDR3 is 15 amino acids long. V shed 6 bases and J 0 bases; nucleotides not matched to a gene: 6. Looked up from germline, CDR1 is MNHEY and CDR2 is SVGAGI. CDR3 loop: CASSRQGFSTDTQYF. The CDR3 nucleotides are TGTGCCAGCAGCAGACAGGGTTTTAGCACAGATACGCAGTATTTT.

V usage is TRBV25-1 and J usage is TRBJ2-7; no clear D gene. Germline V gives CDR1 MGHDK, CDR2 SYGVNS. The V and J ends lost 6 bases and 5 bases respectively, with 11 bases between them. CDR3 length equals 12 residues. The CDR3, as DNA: TGTGCCAGCAGCCCATCAGGAGACGAGCAGTACTTC. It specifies CASSPSGDEQYF.

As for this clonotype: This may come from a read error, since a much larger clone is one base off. The CDR3 region is CASSYGTEAFF. For the CDR3, the DNA is TGTGCCAGCAGCTATGGGACTGAAGCTTTCTTT. The V gene is TRBV7-2, the J gene TRBJ1-1; no clear D. CDR3 size: 11 residues. Germline CDR1 is SGHTA and CDR2 is FQGNSA. V was pared by 4 bases and J by 5 bases, with 5 bases between.

CDR3 coding DNA: TGTGCCAGCAGAATGGGGGTAGTCACTGAAGCTTTCTTT. It yields the protein CASRMGVVTEAFF. The chain uses TRBV12-3 or TRBV12-4 and TRBJ1-1; tentative D call: TRBD1 (5 bases). The CDR3 has 13 residues. V lost 6 bases to trimming and J lost 4 bases, with 12 bases between them.

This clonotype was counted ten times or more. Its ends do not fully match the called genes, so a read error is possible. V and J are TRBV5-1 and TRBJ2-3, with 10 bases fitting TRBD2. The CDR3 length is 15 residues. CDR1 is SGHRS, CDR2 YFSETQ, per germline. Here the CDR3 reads CASSLLAGSTDTQYF. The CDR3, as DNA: TGTGCCAGCAGCCTACTAGCGGGAAGCACAGATACGCAGTATTTT.

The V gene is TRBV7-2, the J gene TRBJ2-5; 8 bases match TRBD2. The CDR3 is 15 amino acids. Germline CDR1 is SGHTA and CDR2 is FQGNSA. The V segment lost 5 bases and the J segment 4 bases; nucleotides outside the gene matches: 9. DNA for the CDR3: TGTGCCAGCAGCCTTTCGGGAGGGCCTGTAGAGACCCAGTACTTC. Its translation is CASSLSGGPVETQYF.

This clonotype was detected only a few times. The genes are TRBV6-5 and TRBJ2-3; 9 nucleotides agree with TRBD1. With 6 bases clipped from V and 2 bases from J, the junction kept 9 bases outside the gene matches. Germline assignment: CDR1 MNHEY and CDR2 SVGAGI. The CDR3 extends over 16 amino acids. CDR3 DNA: TGTGCCAGCAGCGAATCCGGGACAGGGAACACAGATACGCAGTATTTT. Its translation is CASSESGTGNTDTQYF.

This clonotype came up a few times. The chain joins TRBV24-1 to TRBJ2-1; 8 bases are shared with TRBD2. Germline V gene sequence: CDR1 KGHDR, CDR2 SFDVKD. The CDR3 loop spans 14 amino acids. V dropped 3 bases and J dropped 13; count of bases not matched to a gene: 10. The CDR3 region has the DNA TGTGCCACCAGTGATCCCGGTCGGGGGGGCGCCCAGTTCTTC. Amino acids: CATSDPGRGGAQFF.

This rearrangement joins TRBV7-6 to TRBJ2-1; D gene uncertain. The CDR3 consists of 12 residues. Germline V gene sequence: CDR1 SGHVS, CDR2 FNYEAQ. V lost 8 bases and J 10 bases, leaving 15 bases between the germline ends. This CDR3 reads CASSLGSREQFF. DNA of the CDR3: TGTGCCAGCTCTCTCGGTAGCCGGGAGCAGTTCTTC.

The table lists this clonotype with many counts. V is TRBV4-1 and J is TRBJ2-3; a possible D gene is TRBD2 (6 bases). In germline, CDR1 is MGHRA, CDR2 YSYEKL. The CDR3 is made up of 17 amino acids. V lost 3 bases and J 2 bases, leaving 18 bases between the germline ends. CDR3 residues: CASSHSLSGSHTDTQYF. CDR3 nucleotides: TGCGCCAGCAGCCACTCCTTAAGCGGGTCTCACACAGATACGCAGTATTTT.

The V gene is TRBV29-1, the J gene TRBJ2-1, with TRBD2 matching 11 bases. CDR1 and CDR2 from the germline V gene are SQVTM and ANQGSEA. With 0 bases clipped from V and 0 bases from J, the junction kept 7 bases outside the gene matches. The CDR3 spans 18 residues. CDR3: CSVEDAGLAVISYNEQFF. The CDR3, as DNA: TGCAGCGTTGAAGATGCGGGACTAGCGGTTATCTCCTACAATGAGCAGTTCTTC.

The CDR3 here is CASSYAGARDEQYF. The CDR3 DNA sequence: TGTGCCAGCAGTTACGCAGGGGCTAGGGACGAGCAGTACTTC. The chain is built from TRBV6-2 or TRBV6-3 and TRBJ2-7; D possibly corresponds to TRBD1 (6 bases). The CDR3 runs to 14 residues. Per the germline V gene, CDR1 is MNHEY and CDR2 is SVGEGT. V dropped 2 bases and J dropped 5 bases, with 13 bases sitting between them.

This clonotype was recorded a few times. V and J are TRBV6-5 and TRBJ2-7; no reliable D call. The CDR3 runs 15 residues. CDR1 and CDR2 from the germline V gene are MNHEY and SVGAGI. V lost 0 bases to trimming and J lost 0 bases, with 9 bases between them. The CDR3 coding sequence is TGTGCCAGCAGTTACTCGAACCAGTACTCCTACGAGCAGTACTTC. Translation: CASSYSNQYSYEQYF.

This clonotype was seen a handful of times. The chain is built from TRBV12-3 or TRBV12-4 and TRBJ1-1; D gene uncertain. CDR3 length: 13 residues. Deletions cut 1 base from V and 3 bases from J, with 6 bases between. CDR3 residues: CASSLGQHTEAFF. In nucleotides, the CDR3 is TGTGCCAGCAGTTTAGGGCAGCACACTGAAGCTTTCTTT.

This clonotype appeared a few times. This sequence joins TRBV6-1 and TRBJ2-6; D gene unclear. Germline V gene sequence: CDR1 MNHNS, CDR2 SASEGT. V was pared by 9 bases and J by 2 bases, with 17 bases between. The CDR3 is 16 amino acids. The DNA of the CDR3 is TGTGCCAGTCACGAGGTTGGAGTGGCTGGGGCCAACGTCCTGACTTTC. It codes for CASHEVGVAGANVLTF.